Listed below are T cell receptor beta chains from one sample, sequenced in a study of cytomegalovirus exposure and HLA in healthy donors. Profiled with immunoSEQ multiplex PCR; TCRdb holds only in-frame clones, not every one. The table records about 200,000 clones, roughly 70% of them present only once. The sample taken for sequencing was PBMCs. Receptors originate from a woman aged 25 to 39 in good health and CMV-seronegative. CDR3s include the opening cysteine and the closing phenylalanine or tryptophan. Fields, in order: V gene, clone size, D gene, J gene, CDR3 length, CDR3 protein, CDR3 DNA. D genes are given only for firm matches. A row's size may be missing; if present it is once, few, many or a size class.

>TRBV19|-|-|TRBJ1-1|14
CASSAGKTNTEAFF
TGTGCCAGTAGTGCAGGGAAAACGAACACTGAAGCTTTCTTT
>TRBV5-6|-|-|TRBJ2-2|17
CASSLVFGRGNTGELFF
TGTGCCAGCAGCTTGGTATTTGGCCGGGGGAACACCGGGGAGCTGTTTTTT
>TRBV4-2|-|TRBD1|TRBJ1-2|16
CASSQDIRQGNYGYTF
TGTGCCAGCAGCCAAGATATAAGACAGGGGAACTATGGCTACACCTTC
>TRBV7-3|-|-|TRBJ2-7|15
CASSSEGLLVYEQYF
TGTGCCAGCAGCTCAGAGGGTTTACTAGTTTACGAGCAGTACTTC
>TRBV4-2|-|-|TRBJ1-2|16
CASRRGSSTGGYGYTF
TGTGCCAGCAGAAGGGGCAGCTCAACGGGTGGCTATGGCTACACCTTC
>TRBV5-6|-|TRBD1|TRBJ1-1|15
CASSPLTGLNTEAFF
TGTGCCAGCAGCCCGTTGACAGGGCTGAACACTGAAGCTTTCTTT
>TRBV5-6|-|-|TRBJ2-3|15
CASSLIRRGTDTQYF
TGTGCCAGCAGCCTAATACGCAGGGGCACAGATACGCAGTATTTT
>TRBV5-1|-|-|TRBJ1-6|14
CASSLGQSNSPLHF
TGCGCCAGCAGCTTGGGACAGAGTAATTCACCCCTCCACTTT
>TRBV4-3|once|-|TRBJ2-2|18
CASSQNPPAATNTGELFF
TGCGCCAGCAGCCAAAACCCCCCGGCGGCGACGAACACCGGGGAGCTGTTTTTT
>TRBV7-9|-|TRBD2|TRBJ2-2|18
CASDKKNEAGGYTGELFF
TGTGCCAGCGACAAAAAAAACGAAGCGGGGGGCTACACCGGGGAGCTGTTTTTT
>TRBV6-7|-|-|TRBJ1-6|16
CASSYVPGQNNSPLHF
TGTGCCAGCAGTTACGTTCCGGGACAAAATAATTCACCCCTCCACTTT
>TRBV5-4|-|TRBD2|TRBJ2-5|16
CASSTGLAGARETQYF
TGTGCCAGCAGCACGGGACTAGCGGGAGCTAGAGAGACCCAGTACTTC
>TRBV5-1|-|TRBD2|TRBJ2-1|15
CASGDSAGGHNEQFF
TGCGCCAGCGGTGACTCAGCGGGAGGGCACAATGAGCAGTTCTTC
>TRBV27|-|-|TRBJ2-1|12
CASSFRRGEQFF
TGTGCCAGCAGTTTCAGGAGGGGCGAGCAGTTCTTC
>TRBV6-6|-|-|TRBJ1-5|15
CASRPPGVGNQPQHF
TGTGCCAGCAGGCCCCCAGGGGTCGGCAATCAGCCCCAGCATTTT
>TRBV10-2|-|-|TRBJ2-4|16
CASRPGGGGGGNIQYF
TGCGCCAGCCGCCCTGGGGGGGGCGGAGGTGGAAACATTCAGTACTTC
>TRBV11-2|-|-|TRBJ2-5|13
CASSHGPQRGQYF
TGTGCCAGCAGCCACGGGCCCCAAAGGGGCCAGTACTTC
>TRBV7-6|-|TRBD1|TRBJ2-6|17
CASSLTGTASGANVLTF
TGTGCCAGCAGCTTAACCGGGACAGCTTCTGGGGCCAACGTCCTGACTTTC
>TRBV7-7|once|-|TRBJ2-5|15
CASSLGAGIQETQYF
TGTGCTAGCAGCTTAGGTGCAGGGATCCAAGAGACCCAGTACTTC
>TRBV19|-|-|TRBJ1-1|12
CASRPSGGEAFF
TGTGCCAGTAGGCCCTCGGGGGGTGAAGCTTTCTTT
>TRBV4-2|once|-|TRBJ1-2|12
CASSPGEGGYTF
TGTGCCAGCAGCCCCGGTGAGGGTGGCTACACCTTC
>TRBV7-9|-|-|TRBJ2-5|14
CASSFTGRGETQYF
TGTGCCAGCAGTTTCACAGGGAGAGGAGAGACCCAGTACTTC
>TRBV4-1|-|-|TRBJ2-7|14
CASSQDDSSYEQYF
TGCGCCAGCAGCCAAGACGACAGCTCCTACGAGCAGTACTTC
>TRBV7-9|-|-|TRBJ1-1|16
CASSFRRIFEGVEAFF
TGTGCCAGCAGCTTTAGGAGGATTTTTGAGGGGGTTGAAGCTTTCTTT
>TRBV7-2|-|-|TRBJ2-2|15
CASGGQIANTGELFF
TGTGCCAGCGGAGGGCAAATTGCGAACACCGGGGAGCTGTTTTTT
>TRBV19|-|-|TRBJ1-5|16
CASSIVGAGSNQPQHF
TGTGCCAGTAGTATAGTTGGGGCCGGTAGCAATCAGCCCCAGCATTTT
>TRBV7-2|-|-|TRBJ2-5|11
CASSLQETQYF
TGTGCCAGCAGCCTACAAGAGACCCAGTACTTC
>TRBV6-1|-|-|TRBJ1-3|12
CASSEPGNTIYF
TGTGCCAGCAGTGAACCGGGAAACACCATATATTTT
>TRBV4-2|-|TRBD2|TRBJ2-3|17
CASSLGTSGGPTDTQYF
TGTGCCAGCAGCCTAGGGACTAGCGGGGGGCCCACAGATACGCAGTATTTT
>TRBV11-3|few|TRBD2|TRBJ2-2|15
CASSLLAGEGGELFF
TGTGCCAGCAGCTTACTAGCGGGAGAGGGCGGGGAGCTGTTTTTT
>TRBV11-2|-|-|TRBJ1-3|14
CASSPGVSGNTIYF
TGTGCCAGCAGCCCGGGGGTTTCTGGAAACACCATATATTTT
>TRBV28|-|-|TRBJ2-7|15
CASSLFRTEPGEQYF
TGTGCCAGCAGTTTATTTCGGACAGAGCCTGGGGAGCAGTACTTC
>TRBV4-3|-|-|TRBJ1-2|18
CASSQDRRAGPANYGYTF
TGCGCCAGCAGCCAAGATCGTCGGGCAGGGCCAGCTAACTATGGCTACACCTTC
>TRBV7-9|-|-|TRBJ2-1|13
CASSLYSLDEQFF
TGTGCCAGCAGCTTATATAGCCTCGATGAGCAGTTCTTC
>TRBV19|-|TRBD1|TRBJ1-2|15
CASSLGMGTGNGYTF
TGTGCCAGTAGTCTCGGAATGGGGACAGGGAATGGCTACACCTTC
>TRBV6-1|-|-|TRBJ1-2|12
CASHRVEYGYTF
TGTGCCAGCCACAGGGTGGAGTATGGCTACACCTTC
>TRBV28|-|-|TRBJ2-7|15
CASSSSGTYTYEQYF
TGTGCCAGCAGCTCCTCCGGGACATACACCTACGAGCAGTACTTC
>TRBV6-1|-|TRBD1|TRBJ1-5|15
CASSDLGTVHQPQHF
TGTGCCAGCAGTGACCTTGGGACAGTTCATCAGCCCCAGCATTTT
>TRBV28|few|-|TRBJ2-2|13
CASSVRGTGELFF
TGTGCCAGCAGTGTCAGGGGAACCGGGGAGCTGTTTTTT
>TRBV6-4|-|TRBD1|TRBJ1-2|14
CATLKSGGHYGYTF
TGTGCCACCTTGAAGTCAGGGGGCCACTATGGCTACACCTTC
>TRBV5-6|-|TRBD2|TRBJ2-3|16
CASSLGVRERTDTQYF
TGTGCCAGCAGCTTGGGGGTGCGGGAGCGCACAGATACGCAGTATTTT
>TRBV18|-|-|TRBJ2-3|13
CASPGPSTDTQYF
TGTGCCAGCCCTGGCCCGAGCACAGATACGCAGTATTTT
>TRBV18|-|TRBD2|TRBJ2-5|13
CASSPGTKETQYF
TGTGCCAGCTCACCAGGGACTAAAGAGACCCAGTACTTC
>TRBV15|-|TRBD1|TRBJ1-2|15
CATSRDRQGIGGYTF
TGTGCCACCAGCAGAGATCGACAGGGGATTGGTGGCTACACCTTC
>TRBV7-8|few|TRBD2|TRBJ2-3|15
CASSQERGSTDTQYF
TGTGCCAGCAGCCAAGAGCGGGGGAGCACAGATACGCAGTATTTT